This TCR beta chain was observed in a study of identical twins. A universal primer site arose from template switching, and cDNA bore unique molecular identifiers. Via MiXCR, TCRdb re-called the 5' RACE reads, giving one row per CDR3 protein. The sample consists of nearly 900,000 distinct CDR3 sequences, about 12% of them appearing once. The same sample was also used in a study of yellow fever vaccine responses in identical twins.

The sequenced sample consisted of PBMCs. The receptor was derived from a young woman in good health.

CDR3 in amino acids: CASSMNRVSAEAFF. The CDR3 DNA follows: TGTGCCAGCAGCATGAACAGGGTTTCAGCTGAAGCTTTCTTT. V gene TRBV12-3 or TRBV12-4 combines with J gene TRBJ1-1; D possibly corresponds to TRBD1 (6 bases). CDR3 length: 14 amino acids. V was shortened by 6 bases and J by 6 bases, with 17 bases between the two germline ends.